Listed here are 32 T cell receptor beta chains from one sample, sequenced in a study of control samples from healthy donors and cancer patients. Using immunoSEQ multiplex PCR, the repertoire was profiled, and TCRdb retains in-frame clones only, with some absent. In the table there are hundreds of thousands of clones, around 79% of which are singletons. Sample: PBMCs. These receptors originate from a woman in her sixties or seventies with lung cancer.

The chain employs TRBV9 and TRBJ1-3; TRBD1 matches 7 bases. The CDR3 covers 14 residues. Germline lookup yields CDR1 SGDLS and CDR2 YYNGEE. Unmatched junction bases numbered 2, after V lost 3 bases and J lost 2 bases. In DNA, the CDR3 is TGTGCCAGCAGCGGGACAGGAGCTGGAAACACCATATATTTT. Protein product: CASSGTGAGNTIYF. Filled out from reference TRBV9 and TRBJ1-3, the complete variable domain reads DSGVTQTPKHLITATGQRVTLRCSPRSGDLSVYWYQQSLDQGLQFLIQYYNGEERAKGNILERFSAQQFPDLHSELNLSSLELGDSALYFCASSGTGAGNTIYFGEGSWLTVV.

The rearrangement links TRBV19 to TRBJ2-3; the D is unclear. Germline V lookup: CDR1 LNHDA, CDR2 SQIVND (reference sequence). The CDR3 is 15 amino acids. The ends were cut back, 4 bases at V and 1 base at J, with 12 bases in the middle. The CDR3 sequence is CASSTYQLGTDTQYF. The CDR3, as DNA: TGTGCCAGTAGTACGTACCAGCTCGGCACAGATACGCAGTATTTT.

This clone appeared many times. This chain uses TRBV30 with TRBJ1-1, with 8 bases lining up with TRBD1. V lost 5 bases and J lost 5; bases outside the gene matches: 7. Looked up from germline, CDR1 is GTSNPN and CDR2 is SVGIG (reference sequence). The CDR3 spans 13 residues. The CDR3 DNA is TGTGCCTGGCGGACAGGGAGTAATACTGAAGCTTTCTTT. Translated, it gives CAWRTGSNTEAFF.

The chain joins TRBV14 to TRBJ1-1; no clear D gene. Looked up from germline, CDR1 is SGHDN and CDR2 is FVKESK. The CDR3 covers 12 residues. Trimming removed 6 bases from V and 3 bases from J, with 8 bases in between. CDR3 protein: CASSTWDTEAFF. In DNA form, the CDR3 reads TGTGCCAGCAGTACCTGGGACACTGAAGCTTTCTTT.

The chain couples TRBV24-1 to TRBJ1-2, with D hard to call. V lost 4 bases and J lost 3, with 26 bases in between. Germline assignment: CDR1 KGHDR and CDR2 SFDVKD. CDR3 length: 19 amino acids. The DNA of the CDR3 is TGTGCCACCAGTGACCCCTTCCCCAGGACTGCCTCCCGGGACTATGGCTACACCTTC. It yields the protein CATSDPFPRTASRDYGYTF.

CDR3 residues: CASRPPLGANSPLHF. In DNA, the CDR3 is TGTGCCAGCAGGCCTCCCCTCGGGGCTAATTCACCCCTCCACTTT. The chain combines TRBV6-5 with TRBJ1-6; a weak D match, TRBD1 (5 bases). V was trimmed by 6 bases and J by 6 bases, leaving 15 bases between them. The germline CDR1 and CDR2 sequences are MNHEY and SVGAGI. The CDR3 runs 15 residues.

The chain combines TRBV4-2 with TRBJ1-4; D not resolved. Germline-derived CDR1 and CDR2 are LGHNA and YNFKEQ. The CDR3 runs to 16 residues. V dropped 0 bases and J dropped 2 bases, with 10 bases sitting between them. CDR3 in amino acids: CASSQDARVTNEKLFF. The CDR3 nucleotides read TGTGCCAGCAGCCAAGATGCGAGGGTTACTAATGAAAAACTGTTTTTT.

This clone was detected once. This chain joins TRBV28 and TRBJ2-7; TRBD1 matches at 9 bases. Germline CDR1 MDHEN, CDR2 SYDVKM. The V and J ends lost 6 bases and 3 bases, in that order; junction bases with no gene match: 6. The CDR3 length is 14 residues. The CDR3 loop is CASRGQGSVYEQYF. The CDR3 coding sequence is TGTGCCAGCAGGGGACAGGGATCCGTCTACGAGCAGTACTTC.

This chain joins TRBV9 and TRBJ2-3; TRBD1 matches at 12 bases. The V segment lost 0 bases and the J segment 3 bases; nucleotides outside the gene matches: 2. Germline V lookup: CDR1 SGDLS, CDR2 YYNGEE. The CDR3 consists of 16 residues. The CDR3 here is CASSVGDRGRTDTQYF. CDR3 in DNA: TGTGCCAGCAGCGTAGGGGACAGGGGGCGAACAGATACGCAGTATTTT.

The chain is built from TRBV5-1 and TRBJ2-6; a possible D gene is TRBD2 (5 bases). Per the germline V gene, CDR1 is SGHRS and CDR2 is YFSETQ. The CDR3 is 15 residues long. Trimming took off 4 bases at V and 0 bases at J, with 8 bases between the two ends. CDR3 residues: CASSNRDSGANVLTF. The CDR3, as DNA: TGCGCCAGCAGCAACCGGGACTCTGGGGCCAACGTCCTGACTTTC.

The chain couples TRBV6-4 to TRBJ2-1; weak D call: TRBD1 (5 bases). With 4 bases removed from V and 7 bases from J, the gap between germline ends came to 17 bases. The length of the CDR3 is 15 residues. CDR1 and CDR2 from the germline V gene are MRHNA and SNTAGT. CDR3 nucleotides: TGTGCCAGCAGTGTCTCTTTCGCTAGGGGAAATGAGCAGTTCTTC. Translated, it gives CASSVSFARGNEQFF.

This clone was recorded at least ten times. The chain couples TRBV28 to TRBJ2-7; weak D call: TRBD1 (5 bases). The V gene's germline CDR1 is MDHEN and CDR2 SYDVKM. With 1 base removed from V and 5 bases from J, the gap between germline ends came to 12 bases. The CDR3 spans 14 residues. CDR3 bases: TGTGCCAGCAGTTTATATAGGGGCGGCGACGAGCAGTACTTC. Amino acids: CASSLYRGGDEQYF. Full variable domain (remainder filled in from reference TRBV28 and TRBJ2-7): DVKVTQSSRYLVKRTGEKVFLECVQDMDHENMFWYRQDPGLGLRLIYFSYDVKMKEKGDIPEGYSVSREKKERFSLILESASTNQTSMYLCASSLYRGGDEQYFGPGTRLTVT.

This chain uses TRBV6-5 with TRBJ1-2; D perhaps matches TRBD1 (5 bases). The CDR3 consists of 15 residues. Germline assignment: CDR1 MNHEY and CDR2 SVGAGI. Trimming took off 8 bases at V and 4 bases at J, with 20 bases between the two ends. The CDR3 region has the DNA TGTGCCAGCGTAAAGGGGCGGTCCGGAGCCTATGGCTACACCTTC. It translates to CASVKGRSGAYGYTF.

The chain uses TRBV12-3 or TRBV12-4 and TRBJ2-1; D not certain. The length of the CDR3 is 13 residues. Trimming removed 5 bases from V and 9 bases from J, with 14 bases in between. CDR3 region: CASSADLFGEQFF. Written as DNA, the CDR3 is TGTGCCAGCAGTGCGGACCTGTTTGGTGAGCAGTTCTTC.

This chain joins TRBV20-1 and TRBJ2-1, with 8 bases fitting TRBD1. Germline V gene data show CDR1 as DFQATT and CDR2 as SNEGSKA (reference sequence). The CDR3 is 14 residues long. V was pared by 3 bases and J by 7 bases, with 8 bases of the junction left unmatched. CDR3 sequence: CSASETGVWNEQFF. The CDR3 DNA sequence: TGCAGTGCTAGTGAGACAGGGGTATGGAATGAGCAGTTCTTC.

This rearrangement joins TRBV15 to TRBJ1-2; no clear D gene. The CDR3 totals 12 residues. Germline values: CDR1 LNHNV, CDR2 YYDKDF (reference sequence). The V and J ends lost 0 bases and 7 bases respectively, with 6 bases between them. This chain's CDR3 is CATSRDWAGYTF. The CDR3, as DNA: TGTGCCACCAGCAGAGATTGGGCTGGCTACACCTTC.

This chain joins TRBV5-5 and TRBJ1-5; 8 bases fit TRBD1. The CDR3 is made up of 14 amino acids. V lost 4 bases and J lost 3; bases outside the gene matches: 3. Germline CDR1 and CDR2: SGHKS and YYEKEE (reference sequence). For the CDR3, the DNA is TGTGCCAGCAGCCGGGGACAGGACAATCAGCCCCAGCATTTT. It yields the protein CASSRGQDNQPQHF.

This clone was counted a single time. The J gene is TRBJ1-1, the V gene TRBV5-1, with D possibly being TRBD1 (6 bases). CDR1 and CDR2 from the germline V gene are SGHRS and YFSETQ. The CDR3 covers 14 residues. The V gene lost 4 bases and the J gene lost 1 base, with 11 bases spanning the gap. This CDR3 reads CASSPGAGNTEAFF. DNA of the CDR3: TGCGCCAGCAGCCCGGGGGCAGGGAACACTGAAGCTTTCTTT.

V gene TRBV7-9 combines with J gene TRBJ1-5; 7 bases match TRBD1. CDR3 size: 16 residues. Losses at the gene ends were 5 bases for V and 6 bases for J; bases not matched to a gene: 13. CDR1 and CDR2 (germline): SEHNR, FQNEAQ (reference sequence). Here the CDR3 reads CASSPSKGGLGQPQHF. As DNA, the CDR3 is TGTGCCAGCAGCCCCTCGAAAGGGGGCTTGGGTCAGCCCCAGCATTTT.

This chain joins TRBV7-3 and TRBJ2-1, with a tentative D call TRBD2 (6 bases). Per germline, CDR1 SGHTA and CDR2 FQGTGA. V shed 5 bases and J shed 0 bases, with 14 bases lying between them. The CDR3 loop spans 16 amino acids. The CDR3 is CASSPGGSGSYNEQFF. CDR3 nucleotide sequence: TGTGCCAGCAGCCCGGGTGGTAGCGGCTCCTACAATGAGCAGTTCTTC.

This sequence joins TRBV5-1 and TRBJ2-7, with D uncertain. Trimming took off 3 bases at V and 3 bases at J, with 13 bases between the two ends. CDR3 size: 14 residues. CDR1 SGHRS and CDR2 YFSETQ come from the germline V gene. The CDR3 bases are TGCGCCAGCAGCTCCTGGGCAGGCCGCTACGAGCAGTACTTC. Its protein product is CASSSWAGRYEQYF.

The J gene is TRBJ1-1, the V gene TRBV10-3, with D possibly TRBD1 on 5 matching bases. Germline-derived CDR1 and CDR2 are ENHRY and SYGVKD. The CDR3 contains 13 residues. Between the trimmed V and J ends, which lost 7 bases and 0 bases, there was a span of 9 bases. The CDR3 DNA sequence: TGTGCCATCACAGGGTTCATGAACACTGAAGCTTTCTTT. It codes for CAITGFMNTEAFF.

CDR3 nucleotide sequence: TGTGCCAGCAGTTTCCATGCCGGGGAGCTGTTTTTT. Encoded protein: CASSFHAGELFF. The J gene is TRBJ2-2, the V gene TRBV12-3 or TRBV12-4; D call uncertain. Trimming left V 3 bases short and J 6 bases short, with 5 bases between. This CDR3 contains 12 residues.

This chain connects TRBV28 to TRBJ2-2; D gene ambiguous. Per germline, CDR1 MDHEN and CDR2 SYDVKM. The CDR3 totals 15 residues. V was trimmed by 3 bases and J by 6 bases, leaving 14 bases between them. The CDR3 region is CASSFLGNTPGELFF. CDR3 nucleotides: TGTGCCAGCAGTTTCTTGGGTAATACCCCCGGGGAGCTGTTTTTT.

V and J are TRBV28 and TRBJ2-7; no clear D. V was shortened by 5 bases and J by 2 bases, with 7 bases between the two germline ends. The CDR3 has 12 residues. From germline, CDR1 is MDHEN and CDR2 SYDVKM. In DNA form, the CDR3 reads TGTGCCAGCAGTCAAATCCCCTACGAGCAGTACTTC. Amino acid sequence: CASSQIPYEQYF.

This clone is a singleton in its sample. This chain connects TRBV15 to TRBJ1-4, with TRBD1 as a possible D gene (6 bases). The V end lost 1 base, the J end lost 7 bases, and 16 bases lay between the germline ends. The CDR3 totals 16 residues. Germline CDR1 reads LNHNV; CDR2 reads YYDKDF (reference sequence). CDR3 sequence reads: CATSRARGGVGEKLFF. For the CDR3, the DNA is TGTGCCACCAGCAGAGCCCGAGGGGGGGTTGGTGAAAAACTGTTTTTT.

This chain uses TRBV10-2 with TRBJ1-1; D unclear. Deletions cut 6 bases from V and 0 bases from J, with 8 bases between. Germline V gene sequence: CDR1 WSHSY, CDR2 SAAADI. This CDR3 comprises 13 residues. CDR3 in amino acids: CASRTTLNTEAFF. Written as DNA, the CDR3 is TGCGCCAGCAGGACAACTCTGAACACTGAAGCTTTCTTT.

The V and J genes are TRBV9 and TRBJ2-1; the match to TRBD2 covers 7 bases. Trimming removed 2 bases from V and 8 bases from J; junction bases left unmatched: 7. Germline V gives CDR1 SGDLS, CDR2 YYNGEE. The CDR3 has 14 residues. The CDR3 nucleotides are TGTGCCAGCAGCGTTGATGCGGGAGCCTATGAGCAGTTCTTC. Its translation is CASSVDAGAYEQFF.

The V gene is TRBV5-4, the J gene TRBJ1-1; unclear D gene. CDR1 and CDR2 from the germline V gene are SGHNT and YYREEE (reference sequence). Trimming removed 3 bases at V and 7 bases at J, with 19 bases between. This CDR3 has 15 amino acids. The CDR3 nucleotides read TGTGCCAGCAGCTCCCTCCTGACTTGGTTAGGTGAAGCTTTCTTT. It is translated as CASSSLLTWLGEAFF.

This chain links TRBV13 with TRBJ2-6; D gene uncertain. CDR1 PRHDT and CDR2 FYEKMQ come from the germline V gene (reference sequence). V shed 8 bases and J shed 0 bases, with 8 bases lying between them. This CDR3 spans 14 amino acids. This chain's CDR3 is CASVLSSGANVLTF. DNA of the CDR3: TGTGCCAGCGTACTTAGCTCTGGGGCCAACGTCCTGACTTTC.

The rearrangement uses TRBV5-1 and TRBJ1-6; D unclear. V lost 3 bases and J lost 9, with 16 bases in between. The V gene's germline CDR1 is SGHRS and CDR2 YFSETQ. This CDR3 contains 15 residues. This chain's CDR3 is CASSYSGLSSSPLHF. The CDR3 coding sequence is TGCGCCAGCAGCTACAGCGGGCTTTCTAGTTCACCCCTCCACTTT.

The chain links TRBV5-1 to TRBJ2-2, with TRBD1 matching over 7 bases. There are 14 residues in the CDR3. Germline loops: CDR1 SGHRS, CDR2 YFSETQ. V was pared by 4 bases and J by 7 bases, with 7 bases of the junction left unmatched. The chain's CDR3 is CASSGGQDGGELFF. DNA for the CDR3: TGCGCCAGCAGCGGTGGACAGGACGGCGGGGAGCTGTTTTTT.